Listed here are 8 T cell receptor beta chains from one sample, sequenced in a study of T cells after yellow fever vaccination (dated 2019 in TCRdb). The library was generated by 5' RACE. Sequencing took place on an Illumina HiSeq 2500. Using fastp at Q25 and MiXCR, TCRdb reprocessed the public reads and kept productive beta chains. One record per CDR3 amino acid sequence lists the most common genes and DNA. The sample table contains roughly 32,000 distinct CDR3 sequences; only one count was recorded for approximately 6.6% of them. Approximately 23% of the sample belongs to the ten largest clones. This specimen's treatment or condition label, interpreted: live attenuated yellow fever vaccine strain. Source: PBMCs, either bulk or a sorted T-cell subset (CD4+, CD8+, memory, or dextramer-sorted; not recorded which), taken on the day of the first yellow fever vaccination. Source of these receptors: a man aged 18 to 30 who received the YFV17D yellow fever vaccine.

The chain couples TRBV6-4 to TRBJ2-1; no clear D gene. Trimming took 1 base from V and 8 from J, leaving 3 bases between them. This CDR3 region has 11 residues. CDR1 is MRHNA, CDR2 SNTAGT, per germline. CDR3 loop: CASSDYDEQFF. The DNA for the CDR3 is TGTGCCAGCAGTGACTATGATGAGCAGTTCTTC.

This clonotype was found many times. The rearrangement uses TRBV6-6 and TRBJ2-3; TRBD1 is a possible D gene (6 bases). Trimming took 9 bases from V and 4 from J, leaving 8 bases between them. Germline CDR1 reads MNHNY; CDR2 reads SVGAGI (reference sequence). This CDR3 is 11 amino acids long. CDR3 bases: TGTGCCAGTGGGGGCGCAGATACGCAGTATTTT. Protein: CASGGADTQYF.

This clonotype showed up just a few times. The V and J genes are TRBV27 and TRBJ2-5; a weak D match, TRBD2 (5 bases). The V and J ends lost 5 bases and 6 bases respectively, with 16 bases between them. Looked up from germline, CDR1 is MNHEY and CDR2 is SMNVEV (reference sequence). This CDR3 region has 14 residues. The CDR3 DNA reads TGTGCCAGCAGTCCCCTCGGAGGTACTCAGACCCAGTACTTC. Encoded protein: CASSPLGGTQTQYF.

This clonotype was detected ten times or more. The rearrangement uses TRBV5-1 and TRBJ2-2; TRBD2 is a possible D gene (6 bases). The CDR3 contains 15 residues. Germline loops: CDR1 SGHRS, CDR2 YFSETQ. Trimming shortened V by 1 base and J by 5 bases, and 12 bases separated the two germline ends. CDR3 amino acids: CASSLLASETGELFF. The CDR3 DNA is TGCGCCAGCAGCTTGCTGGCTAGCGAGACCGGGGAGCTGTTTTTT.

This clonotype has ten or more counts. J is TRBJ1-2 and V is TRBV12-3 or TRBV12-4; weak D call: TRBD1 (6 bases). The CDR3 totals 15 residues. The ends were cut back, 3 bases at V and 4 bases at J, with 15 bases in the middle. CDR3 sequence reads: CASSLFTGIGYGYTF. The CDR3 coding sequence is TGTGCCAGCAGTTTGTTCACAGGGATAGGCTATGGCTACACCTTC.

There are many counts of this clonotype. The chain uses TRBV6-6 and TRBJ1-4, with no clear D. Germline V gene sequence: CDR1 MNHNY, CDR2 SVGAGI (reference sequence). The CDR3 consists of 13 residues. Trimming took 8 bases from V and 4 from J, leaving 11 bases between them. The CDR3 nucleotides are TGTGCCAGCCAGACACCCGGTAATGAAAAACTGTTTTTT. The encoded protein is CASQTPGNEKLFF.

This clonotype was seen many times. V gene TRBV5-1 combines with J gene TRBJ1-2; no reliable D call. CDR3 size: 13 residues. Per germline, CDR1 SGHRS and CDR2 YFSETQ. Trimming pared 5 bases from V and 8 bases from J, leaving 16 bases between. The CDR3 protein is CASRTGPIEGYTF. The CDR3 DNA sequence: TGCGCCAGCAGGACTGGCCCTATCGAGGGCTACACCTTC.

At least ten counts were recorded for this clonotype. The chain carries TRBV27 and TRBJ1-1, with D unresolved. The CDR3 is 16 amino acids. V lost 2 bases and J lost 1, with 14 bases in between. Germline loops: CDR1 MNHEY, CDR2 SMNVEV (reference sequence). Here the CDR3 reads CASSLRAGQSNTEAFF. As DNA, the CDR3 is TGTGCCAGCAGTTTAAGGGCAGGTCAATCGAACACTGAAGCTTTCTTT.